Listed here is a single TCR beta chain. What antigen it recognizes has not been identified. Nothing much larger sits one base from this clone, and base qualities are not available. This entry is derived from a study of a mutant IDH1 vaccine in newly diagnosed glioma listed by TCRdb under 2021. Study-wide context: Vaccination was initiated 4-6 weeks after radiotherapy alone, or concurrently with temozolomide cycles in the chemotherapy-containing groups. Prior to enrollment, standard therapy consisting of radiotherapy alone, temozolomide alone, or radiochemotherapy with temozolomide had been administered to patients, with the combination being received by most patients. Peripheral blood was drawn at six visits: V03 (baseline), V05, V07, V10, V12 and V13. The approximately 29 treated patients were roughly 62% male and around 40% female, with a mean age of roughly 40 years. Visit V12 was the week-35 safety follow-up and visit V13 was the week-47 end of study. Longitudinal TCRB deep sequencing was done for about two dozen treated patients, wherever samples were available for exploratory analyses. General study outcomes and caveats: Changes in the top peripheral T cell clonotypes picked up by TCRB sequencing did not appear to be linked to pseudoprogression. The authors noted that analyses of patient blood samples could not be reproduced because of sample limitations. Immune responses induced by the vaccine were seen in 90% to 95% of patients across multiple MHC alleles. Selection of PBMC samples for TCRB deep sequencing was based on availability.

Libraries were made using the immunoSEQ multiplex PCR assay. Rearranged TCR beta chain sequences were amplified using the hsTCRB Kit according to the manufacturer's protocol. Sequencing of TCRB libraries was carried out on an Illumina MiSeq. The original methods were these. The proprietary platform of the kit vendor was used for demultiplexing, trimming and gene mapping. In TCRdb, the immuneACCESS table is reduced to in-frame sequences with V and J assigned. These tables do not hold every clone; where another copy was compared, an unresolved V gene accounts for under half, and the others remain unexplained. V and J calls and clone size come straight from that table; D and trimming were deduced from the DNA. Recorded for this sample are 30,000 to 40,000 clones; approximately 82% of them occurred a single time. The top ten constitute around 7% of the sample. From its cysteine to its phenylalanine, the CDR3 spans 15 amino acids. The only DNA kept is the CDR3, 45 bases in frame from the first base. CDR1 and CDR2 (SGHNT, YYREEE) derive from the germline V gene (reference sequence). Unmatched junction bases come to 10, with V trimmed by 4 bases and J by 4 bases.

The time point label here, explained by the study, means: week 35, safety follow-up. Every vaccine dose consisted of 300 ug of a 20-mer mutant IDH1 peptide in Montanide, administered subcutaneously together with topical imiquimod. Patients received eight vaccinations in weeks 1, 3, 5, 7, 11, 15, 19 and 23, corresponding to visits V03 through V10. All donors had newly diagnosed IDH1-mutant astrocytomas of WHO grade 3 or 4 that showed loss of nuclear ATRX. The samples were drawn from NOA16, a multicentre, single-arm, open-label phase I trial in Germany that tested a mutant IDH1 peptide vaccine in humans for the first time. Genomic DNA for TCRB sequencing was isolated from EDTA blood with the DNeasy Blood and Tissue Kit.

The TCR was taken from a woman in her late teens or twenties with glioma. The sequencing here drew on PBMCs, taken from a glioma patient whose treatment included an IDH1 peptide vaccine. Recombination connected TRBV5-4 to TRBJ1-2; TRBD1 matches 7 bases in the middle. The DNA is as follows: TGTGCCAGCAGCCAAGGACAGGCCCTGAGCTATGGCTACACCTTC. Translated, this gives CASSQGQALSYGYTF.